This paragraph covers one T cell receptor (beta chain) sequence. This sample is part of a study of T cells expressing NK-cell markers. About the research overall: It was from sorted CD3+CD56+NKG2C+, CD3+CD56+NKG2C- and CD3+CD56-NKG2C+ T cells that TCR beta repertoires came.

The CDR3 extends over 14 amino acids. Germline V gene lookup returns CDR1 MNHNS and CDR2 SASEGT. Researchers built TCR beta cDNA using 5'RACE template switching with UMIs. TCRdb reprocessed the 5' RACE reads, keeping one entry per CDR3 protein, no DNA. The sample has 300,000 to 450,000 distinct CDR3 sequences, and its top ten clones hold around 4.9%. Sequencing used blood T cells: a sorted CD56 or NKG2C T cell subset, CD4+ or CD8+ T cells, or bulk PBMC T cells (not recorded which). This chain joins TRBV6-1 and TRBJ2-7; the D call of TRBD1 rests on TCRdb alone, since no DNA is present to check it. The sequence came from a man aged 18 to 69 in good health. The chain's CDR3 is CASFTAGAIFEQYF.